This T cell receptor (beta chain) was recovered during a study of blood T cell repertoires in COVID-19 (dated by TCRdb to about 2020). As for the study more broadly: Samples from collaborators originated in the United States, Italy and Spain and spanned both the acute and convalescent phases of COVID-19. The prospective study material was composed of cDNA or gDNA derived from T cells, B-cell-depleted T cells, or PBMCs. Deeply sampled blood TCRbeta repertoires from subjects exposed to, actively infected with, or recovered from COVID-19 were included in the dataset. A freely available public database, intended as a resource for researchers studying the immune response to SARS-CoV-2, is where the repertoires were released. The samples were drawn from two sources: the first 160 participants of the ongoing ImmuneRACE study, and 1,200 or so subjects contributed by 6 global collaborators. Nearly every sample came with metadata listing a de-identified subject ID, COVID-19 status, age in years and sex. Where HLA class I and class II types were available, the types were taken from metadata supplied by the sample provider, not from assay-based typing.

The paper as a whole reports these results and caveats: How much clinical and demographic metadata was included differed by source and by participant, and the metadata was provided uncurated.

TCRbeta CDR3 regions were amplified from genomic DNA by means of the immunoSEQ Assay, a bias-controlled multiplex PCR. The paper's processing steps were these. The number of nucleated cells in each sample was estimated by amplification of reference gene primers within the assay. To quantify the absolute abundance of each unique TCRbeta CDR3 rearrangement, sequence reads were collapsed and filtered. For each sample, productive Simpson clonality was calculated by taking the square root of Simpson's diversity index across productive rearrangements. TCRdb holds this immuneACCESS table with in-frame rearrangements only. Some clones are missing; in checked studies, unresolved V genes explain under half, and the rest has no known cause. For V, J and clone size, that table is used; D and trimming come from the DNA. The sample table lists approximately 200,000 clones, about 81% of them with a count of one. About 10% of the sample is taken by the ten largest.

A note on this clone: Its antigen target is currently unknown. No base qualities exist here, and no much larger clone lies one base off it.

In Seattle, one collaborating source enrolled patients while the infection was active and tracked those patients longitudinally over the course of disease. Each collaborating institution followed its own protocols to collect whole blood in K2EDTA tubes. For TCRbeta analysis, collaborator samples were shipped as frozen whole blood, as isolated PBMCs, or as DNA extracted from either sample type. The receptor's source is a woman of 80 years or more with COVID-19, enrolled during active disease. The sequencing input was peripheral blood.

At the DNA level, the sequence is TGTGCCAGCAGCCCCCTGGGGCTAGCGGGAACAGATACGCAGTATTTT. Its protein is CASSPLGLAGTDTQYF. The sequence links TRBV9 to TRBJ2-3; a stretch of 9 junction bases matches TRBD2. In the germline V gene, CDR1 corresponds to SGDLS and CDR2 to YYNGEE. Clipping removes 4 bases from V and 3 bases from J, with 9 as the unmatched junction base count. The CDR3 measures 16 amino acids from cysteine to phenylalanine. Of all the DNA, just the CDR3 is kept, 48 bases in frame from base 1. The entire variable domain, with the stretches around the CDR3 drawn from the reference TRBV9 and TRBJ2-3 proteins, is DSGVTQTPKHLITATGQRVTLRCSPRSGDLSVYWYQQSLDQGLQFLIQYYNGEERAKGNILERFSAQQFPDLHSELNLSSLELGDSALYFCASSPLGLAGTDTQYFGPGTRLTVL.